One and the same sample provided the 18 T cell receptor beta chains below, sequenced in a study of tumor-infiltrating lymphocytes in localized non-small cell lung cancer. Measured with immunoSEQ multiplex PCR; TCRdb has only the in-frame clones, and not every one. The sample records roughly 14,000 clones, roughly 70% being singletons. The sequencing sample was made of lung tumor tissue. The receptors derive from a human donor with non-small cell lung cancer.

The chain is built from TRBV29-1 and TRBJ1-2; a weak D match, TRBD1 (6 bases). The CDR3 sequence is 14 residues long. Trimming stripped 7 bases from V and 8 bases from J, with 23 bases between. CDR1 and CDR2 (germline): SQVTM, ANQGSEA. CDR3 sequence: CSATTGTPRGGYTF. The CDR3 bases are TGCAGCGCTACAACTGGGACACCGAGGGGGGGCTACACCTTC. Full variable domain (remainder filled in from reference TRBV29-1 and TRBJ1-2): SAVISQKPSRDICQRGTSLTIQCQVDSQVTMMFWYRQQPGQSLTLIATANQGSEATYESGFVIDKFPISRPNLTFSTLTVSNMSPEDSSIYLCSATTGTPRGGYTFGSGTRLTVV.

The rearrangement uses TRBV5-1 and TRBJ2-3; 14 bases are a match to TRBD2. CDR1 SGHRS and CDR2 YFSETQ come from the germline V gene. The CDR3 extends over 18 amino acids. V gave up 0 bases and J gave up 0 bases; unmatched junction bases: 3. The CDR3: CASSLGLAGGPSTDTQYF. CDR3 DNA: TGCGCCAGCAGCTTGGGACTAGCGGGAGGGCCTAGCACAGATACGCAGTATTTT.

CDR3 nucleotide sequence: TGCGCCAGCAGGGGGACTAGCGGGAGGAATGAGCAGTTCTTC. This sequence encodes CASRGTSGRNEQFF. The rearrangement joins TRBV5-1 to TRBJ2-1, with 15 bases that match TRBD2. Germline CDR1 and CDR2: SGHRS and YFSETQ. This CDR3 spans 14 amino acids. V trimming: 5 bases; J trimming: 7 bases; junction bases outside the gene matches: 1.

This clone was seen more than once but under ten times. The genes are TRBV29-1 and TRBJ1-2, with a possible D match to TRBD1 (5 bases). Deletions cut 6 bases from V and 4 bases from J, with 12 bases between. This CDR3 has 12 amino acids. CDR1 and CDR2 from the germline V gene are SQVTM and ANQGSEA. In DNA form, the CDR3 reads TGCAGCGTAGCAGGGACGTTCTATGGCTACACCTTC. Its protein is CSVAGTFYGYTF.

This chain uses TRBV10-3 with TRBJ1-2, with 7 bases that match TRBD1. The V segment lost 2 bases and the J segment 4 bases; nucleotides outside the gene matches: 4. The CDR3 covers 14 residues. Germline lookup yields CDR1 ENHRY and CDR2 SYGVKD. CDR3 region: CAISEEGQTYGYTF. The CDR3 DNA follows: TGTGCCATCAGTGAGGAGGGACAGACCTATGGCTACACCTTC.

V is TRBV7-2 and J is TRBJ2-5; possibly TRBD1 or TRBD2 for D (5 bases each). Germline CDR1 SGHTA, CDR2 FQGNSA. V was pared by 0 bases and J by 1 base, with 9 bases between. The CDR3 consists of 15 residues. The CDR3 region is CASSLAGDLQETQYF. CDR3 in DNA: TGTGCCAGCAGCTTAGCGGGGGACCTCCAAGAGACCCAGTACTTC. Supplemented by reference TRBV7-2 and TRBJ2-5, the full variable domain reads GAGVSQSPSNKVTEKGKDVELRCDPISGHTALYWYRQSLGQGLEFLIYFQGNSAPDKSGLPSDRFSAERTGGSVSTLTIQRTQQEDSAVYLCASSLAGDLQETQYFGPGTRLLVL.

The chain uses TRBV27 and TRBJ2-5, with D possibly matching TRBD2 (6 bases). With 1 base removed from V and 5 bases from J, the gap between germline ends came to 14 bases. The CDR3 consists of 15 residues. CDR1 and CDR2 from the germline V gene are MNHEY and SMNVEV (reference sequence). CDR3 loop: CASSLFGGSGETQYF. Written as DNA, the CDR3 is TGTGCCAGCAGTTTATTCGGGGGTTCGGGTGAGACCCAGTACTTC.

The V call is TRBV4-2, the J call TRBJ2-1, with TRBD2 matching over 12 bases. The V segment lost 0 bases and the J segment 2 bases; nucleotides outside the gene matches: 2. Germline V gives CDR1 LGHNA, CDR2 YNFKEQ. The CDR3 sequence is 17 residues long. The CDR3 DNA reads TGTGCCAGCAGCCAAGAGGGACTAGCGGGTCCCTACAATGAGCAGTTCTTC. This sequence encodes CASSQEGLAGPYNEQFF.

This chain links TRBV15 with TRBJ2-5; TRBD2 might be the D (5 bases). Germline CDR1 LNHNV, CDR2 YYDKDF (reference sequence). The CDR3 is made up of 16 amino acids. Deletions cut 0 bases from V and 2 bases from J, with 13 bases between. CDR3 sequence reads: CATSRDLAGNQETQYF. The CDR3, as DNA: TGTGCCACCAGCAGAGATTTGGCCGGGAATCAAGAGACCCAGTACTTC.

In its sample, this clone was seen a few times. The CDR3 is CAWSVYTSPGQPQHF. CDR3 sequence (DNA): TGTGCCTGGAGCGTATACACCTCACCGGGGCAGCCCCAGCATTTT. The chain is built from TRBV30 and TRBJ1-5; D gene uncertain. The CDR3 runs to 15 residues. The V end lost 3 bases, the J end lost 7 bases, and 19 bases lay between the germline ends. Germline V gene sequence: CDR1 GTSNPN, CDR2 SVGIG (reference sequence).

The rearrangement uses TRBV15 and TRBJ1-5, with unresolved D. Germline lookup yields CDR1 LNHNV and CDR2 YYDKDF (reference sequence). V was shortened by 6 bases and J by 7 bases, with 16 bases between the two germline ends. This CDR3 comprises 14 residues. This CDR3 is CATRDEGLGQPQHF. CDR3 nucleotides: TGTGCCACCAGGGACGAAGGGTTAGGACAGCCCCAGCATTTT.

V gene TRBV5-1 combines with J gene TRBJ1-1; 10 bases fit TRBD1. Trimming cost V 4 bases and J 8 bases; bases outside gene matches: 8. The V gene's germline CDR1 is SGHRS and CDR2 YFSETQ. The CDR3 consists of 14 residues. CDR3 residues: CASSLDRGNREAFF. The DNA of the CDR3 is TGCGCCAGCAGCCTGGACAGGGGGAATCGGGAAGCTTTCTTT. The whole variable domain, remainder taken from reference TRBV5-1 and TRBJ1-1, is KAGVTQTPRYLIKTRGQQVTLSCSPISGHRSVSWYQQTPGQGLQFLFEYFSETQRNKGNFPGRFSGRQFSNSRSEMNVSTLELGDSALYLCASSLDRGNREAFFGQGTRLTVV.

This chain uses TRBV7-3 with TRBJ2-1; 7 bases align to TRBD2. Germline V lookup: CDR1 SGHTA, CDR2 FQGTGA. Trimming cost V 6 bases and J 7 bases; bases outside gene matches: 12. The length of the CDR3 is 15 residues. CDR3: CASSPAVAGTNEQFF. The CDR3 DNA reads TGTGCCAGCAGTCCCGCCGTAGCGGGTACTAATGAGCAGTTCTTC.

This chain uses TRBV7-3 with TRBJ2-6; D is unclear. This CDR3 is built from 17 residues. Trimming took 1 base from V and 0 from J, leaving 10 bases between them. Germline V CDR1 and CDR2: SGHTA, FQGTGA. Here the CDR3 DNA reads TGTGCCAGCAGCTTAATTCTTGCGGCCTCTGGGGCCAACGTCCTGACTTTC. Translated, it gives CASSLILAASGANVLTF.

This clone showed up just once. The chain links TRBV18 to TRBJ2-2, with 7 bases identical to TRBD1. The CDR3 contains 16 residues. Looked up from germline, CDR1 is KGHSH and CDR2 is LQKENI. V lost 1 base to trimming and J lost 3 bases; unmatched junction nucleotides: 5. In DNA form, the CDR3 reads TGTGCCAGCTCACCACGACAGGGAAAGTACACCGGGGAGCTGTTTTTT. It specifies CASSPRQGKYTGELFF. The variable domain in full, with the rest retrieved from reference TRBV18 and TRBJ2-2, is NAGVMQNPRHLVRRRGQEARLRCSPMKGHSHVYWYRQLPEEGLKFMVYLQKENIIDESGMPKERFSAEFPKEGPSILRIQQVVRGDSAAYFCASSPRQGKYTGELFFGEGSRLTVL.

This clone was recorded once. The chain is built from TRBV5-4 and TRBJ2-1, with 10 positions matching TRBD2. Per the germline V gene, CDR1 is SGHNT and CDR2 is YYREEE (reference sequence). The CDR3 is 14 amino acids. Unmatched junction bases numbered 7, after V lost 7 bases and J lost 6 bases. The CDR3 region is CASGLAGEGNEQFF. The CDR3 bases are TGTGCCAGCGGCCTAGCGGGAGAAGGCAATGAGCAGTTCTTC.

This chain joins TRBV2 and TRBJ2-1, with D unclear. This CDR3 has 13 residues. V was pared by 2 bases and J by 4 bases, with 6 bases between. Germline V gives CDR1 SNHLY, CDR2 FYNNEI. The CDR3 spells CASSELPYNEQFF. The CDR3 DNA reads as TGTGCCAGCAGTGAACTCCCTTACAATGAGCAGTTCTTC.

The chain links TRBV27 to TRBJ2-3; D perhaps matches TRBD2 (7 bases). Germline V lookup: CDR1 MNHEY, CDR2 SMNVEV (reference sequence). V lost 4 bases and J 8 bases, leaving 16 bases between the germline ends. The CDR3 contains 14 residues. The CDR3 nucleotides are TGTGCCAGCAGTTGGGGGGGCGGAAGGGCTACGCAGTATTTT. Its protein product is CASSWGGGRATQYF.